Presented here are 11 T cell receptor beta chains from one specimen sequenced in a study of blood T cell repertoires in COVID-19. Assay used: immunoSEQ multiplex PCR; TCRdb lists only in-frame clones, some missing. The sample comprises 140,000 or so clones, 70% to 90% of which are singletons, and roughly 5.3% rests with the top ten. Sequencing was carried out using peripheral blood. These receptors originate from a woman aged 45-60 years with acute or convalescent COVID-19.

The chain is built from TRBV7-2 and TRBJ1-5; D unresolved. Germline V CDR1 and CDR2: SGHTA, FQGNSA. The V gene lost 1 base and the J gene lost 1 base, with 5 bases spanning the gap. CDR3 length: 14 amino acids. Here the CDR3 reads CASSLGRSNQPQHF. The CDR3 DNA is TGTGCCAGCAGCTTAGGCAGAAGCAATCAGCCCCAGCATTTT.

The chain uses TRBV20-1 and TRBJ2-1; possibly TRBD2 for D (5 bases). Trimming removed 3 bases from V and 15 bases from J, with 12 bases in between. CDR1 and CDR2 from the germline V gene are DFQATT and SNEGSKA (reference sequence). This CDR3 has 10 residues. CDR3 coding DNA: TGCAGTGCTAGTACCGGGGATCTGTTCTTC. This sequence encodes CSASTGDLFF.

This chain links TRBV6-1 with TRBJ1-1; D not resolved. CDR3 size: 13 residues. V lost 3 bases and J lost 1, with 6 bases in between. The germline CDR1 and CDR2 sequences are MNHNS and SASEGT. The CDR3 region is CASSDRENTEAFF. CDR3 sequence (DNA): TGTGCCAGCAGTGACCGGGAGAACACTGAAGCTTTCTTT.

This chain links TRBV6-5 with TRBJ1-3; 7 bases map to TRBD1. The germline V gene encodes CDR1 MNHEY and CDR2 SVGAGI. Trimming removed 4 bases from V and 0 bases from J; junction bases left unmatched: 6. The CDR3 runs to 16 residues. The CDR3 spells CASSLDAGGSGNTIYF. The CDR3 coding sequence is TGTGCCAGCAGTTTAGATGCAGGGGGCTCTGGAAACACCATATATTTT.

The chain is built from TRBV6-5 and TRBJ2-1, with D possibly matching TRBD2 (6 bases). Per germline, CDR1 MNHEY and CDR2 SVGAGI. V gave up 1 base and J gave up 6 bases, with 10 bases separating them. CDR3 length: 14 residues. CDR3 sequence: CASSYLDGGNEQFF. As DNA, the CDR3 is TGTGCCAGCAGTTACTTGGACGGGGGCAATGAGCAGTTCTTC.

The J gene is TRBJ1-2, the V gene TRBV2, with D possibly matching TRBD1 (6 bases). This CDR3 is built from 14 residues. Germline loops: CDR1 SNHLY, CDR2 FYNNEI. V was trimmed by 7 bases and J by 6 bases, leaving 18 bases between them. CDR3 DNA sequence: TGTGCCAGCAATAAATGGGGGGGCGGAGATGGCTACACCTTC. It encodes CASNKWGGGDGYTF.

The chain employs TRBV28 and TRBJ1-2, with D unclear. The CDR3 totals 11 residues. With 4 bases removed from V and 7 bases from J, the gap between germline ends came to 7 bases. Looked up from germline, CDR1 is MDHEN and CDR2 is SYDVKM. The CDR3 protein is CASSSSLGYTF. The CDR3 DNA reads TGTGCCAGCAGTTCCAGTCTTGGCTACACCTTC.

This chain uses TRBV6-5 with TRBJ1-3; 7 nucleotides line up with TRBD1. The length of the CDR3 is 15 residues. Germline V gene lookup returns CDR1 MNHEY and CDR2 SVGAGI. V lost 3 bases and J lost 2; bases outside the gene matches: 4. The CDR3 sequence: CASSYLDRAGNTIYF. CDR3 bases: TGTGCCAGCAGTTATCTCGACAGGGCTGGAAACACCATATATTTT.

The chain joins TRBV6-6 to TRBJ2-7; the match to TRBD1 covers 10 bases. CDR3 length: 14 amino acids. Germline values: CDR1 MNHNY, CDR2 SVGAGI (reference sequence). V shed 5 bases and J 9 bases; nucleotides not matched to a gene: 10. The CDR3 region has the DNA TGTGCCAGCAGTACTTCCGCGGGGACAGGGGCGCAGTACTTC. Its translation: CASSTSAGTGAQYF.

The rearrangement joins TRBV19 to TRBJ1-5; D uncertain. V lost 2 bases, J lost 4 bases, and 12 bases lay in between. Germline lookup yields CDR1 LNHDA and CDR2 SQIVND (reference sequence). The CDR3 is made up of 15 amino acids. This CDR3 reads CASSIRDPPNQPQHF. The CDR3 DNA reads TGTGCCAGTAGTATACGGGATCCACCAAATCAGCCCCAGCATTTT.

The chain carries TRBV5-1 and TRBJ2-7; D perhaps matches TRBD1 (5 bases). V lost 0 bases and J lost 0, with 10 bases in between. From germline, CDR1 is SGHRS and CDR2 YFSETQ. CDR3 length: 15 residues. The CDR3 nucleotides read TGCGCCAGCAGCTTGGCGGCAGGGCTCTCCTACGAGCAGTACTTC. Amino acids: CASSLAAGLSYEQYF. The variable domain in full, with the rest retrieved from reference TRBV5-1 and TRBJ2-7, is KAGVTQTPRYLIKTRGQQVTLSCSPISGHRSVSWYQQTPGQGLQFLFEYFSETQRNKGNFPGRFSGRQFSNSRSEMNVSTLELGDSALYLCASSLAAGLSYEQYFGPGTRLTVT.